A single sample is the source of the 17 T cell receptor beta chains below, sequenced in a study of blood T cell repertoires in COVID-19. The protocol was immunoSEQ multiplex PCR, while the TCRdb copy is restricted to in-frame clones and leaves out a portion. The data show roughly 410,000 clones, with over 75% seen just once and under 3% held by the top ten. Specimen: peripheral blood. The receptors derive from a woman aged 60-75 years with COVID-19, enrolled during active disease.

This chain joins TRBV30 and TRBJ2-7; 8 positions match TRBD1. The CDR3 runs 13 residues. V shed 7 bases, J shed 0 bases, and the junction held 5 bases outside the gene matches. CDR1 is GTSNPN, CDR2 SVGIG, per germline (reference sequence). DNA of the CDR3: TGTGCCTATGGACAGGGACGCTCCTACGAGCAGTACTTC. Protein: CAYGQGRSYEQYF.

V usage is TRBV27 and J usage is TRBJ1-1, with TRBD1 as a possible D gene (6 bases). CDR3 length: 13 amino acids. CDR1 and CDR2 from the germline V gene are MNHEY and SMNVEV (reference sequence). Trimming took off 5 bases at V and 7 bases at J, with 14 bases between the two ends. This CDR3 is CASSPHREGEAFF. CDR3 bases: TGTGCCAGCAGTCCACACAGGGAGGGTGAAGCTTTCTTT.

The genes are TRBV13 and TRBJ1-4; a weak D match, TRBD1 (6 bases). CDR1 is PRHDT and CDR2 is FYEKMQ in the germline V gene (reference sequence). The length of the CDR3 is 16 residues. V was clipped by 0 bases and J by 7 bases, with 15 bases between them. The CDR3 sequence is CASSLGGVQGREKLFF. The CDR3 coding sequence is TGTGCCAGCAGCTTAGGGGGGGTACAGGGTCGTGAAAAACTGTTTTTT. The variable domain in full, completed from reference TRBV13 and TRBJ1-4, reads AAGVIQSPRHLIKEKRETATLKCYPIPRHDTVYWYQQGPGQDPQFLISFYEKMQSDKGSIPDRFSAQQFSDYHSELNMSSLELGDSALYFCASSLGGVQGREKLFFGSGTQLSVL.

The CDR3 here is CASSLVTSGGSYEQYF. The CDR3 DNA is TGTGCCAGCAGCCTAGTGACGTCAGGGGGGTCCTACGAGCAGTACTTC. The chain recombines TRBV4-2 with TRBJ2-7; D may be TRBD1 (7 bases). The length of the CDR3 is 16 residues. Trimming removed 4 bases at V and 1 base at J, with 17 bases between. Germline V gives CDR1 LGHNA, CDR2 YNFKEQ.

This chain's CDR3 is CASSFSGGRYEQYF. The CDR3 DNA reads as TGTGCCAGCAGCTTTAGCGGGGGGAGATACGAGCAGTACTTC. This chain links TRBV28 with TRBJ2-7, with 10 bases fitting TRBD2. The CDR3 has 14 amino acids. Germline CDR1 is MDHEN and CDR2 is SYDVKM. V shed 6 bases, J shed 4 bases, and the junction held 6 bases outside the gene matches.

The chain links TRBV14 to TRBJ1-3, with D possibly TRBD1 on 6 matching bases. Trimming stripped 3 bases from V and 4 bases from J, with 22 bases between. The CDR3 has 18 residues. Per the germline V gene, CDR1 is SGHDN and CDR2 is FVKESK. CDR3 sequence: CASSHFPPGHSRGNTIYF. The CDR3 region has the DNA TGTGCCAGCAGCCATTTTCCGCCGGGACACAGCCGAGGAAACACCATATATTTT.

This chain links TRBV5-1 with TRBJ1-4; D not certain. The CDR3 length is 15 residues. Trimming took off 0 bases at V and 0 bases at J, with 6 bases between the two ends. CDR1 SGHRS and CDR2 YFSETQ come from the germline V gene. CDR3 residues: CASSLEGATNEKLFF. CDR3 nucleotides: TGCGCCAGCAGCTTGGAGGGAGCAACTAATGAAAAACTGTTTTTT.

The chain is built from TRBV19 and TRBJ1-2; 7 nucleotides align to TRBD1. Germline-derived CDR1 and CDR2 are LNHDA and SQIVND (reference sequence). The CDR3 is 14 amino acids. The V gene end was trimmed by 7 bases and the J gene end by 6 bases; junction bases not matched to a gene: 11. The CDR3 sequence is CASNPYRGVHGYTF. CDR3 DNA: TGTGCCAGTAATCCCTACAGGGGCGTGCATGGCTACACCTTC.

The V and J genes are TRBV7-8 and TRBJ2-1, with 10 nucleotides matching TRBD2. V was clipped by 3 bases and J by 6 bases; unmatched bases: 8. CDR3 size: 16 residues. Germline V gene data show CDR1 as SGHVS and CDR2 as FQNEAQ. CDR3 amino acids: CASSLHLAGDVNEQFF. The CDR3 region has the DNA TGTGCCAGCAGCTTGCATCTAGCGGGGGACGTCAATGAGCAGTTCTTC. Variable domain in full (rest from reference TRBV7-8 and TRBJ2-1): GAGVSQSPRYKVAKRGQDVALRCDPISGHVSLFWYQQALGQGPEFLTYFQNEAQLDKSGLPSDRFFAERPEGSVSTLKIQRTQQEDSAVYLCASSLHLAGDVNEQFFGPGTRLTVL.

The rearrangement uses TRBV2 and TRBJ2-7; 7 bases align to TRBD1. This CDR3 region has 14 residues. Germline CDR1 is SNHLY and CDR2 is FYNNEI. Trimming cost V 7 bases and J 2 bases; bases outside gene matches: 8. The DNA of the CDR3 is TGTGCCAGCACCCCCGGGACAGTGACCTACGAGCAGTACTTC. Its translation is CASTPGTVTYEQYF.

The chain combines TRBV29-1 with TRBJ1-2; D is unclear. The germline V and J ends were trimmed by 1 base and 0 bases, with 6 bases remaining between them. The CDR3 has 13 amino acids. Germline V gene sequence: CDR1 SQVTM, CDR2 ANQGSEA. DNA for the CDR3: TGCAGCGTTGAAGTGGGAGCTAACTATGGCTACACCTTC. This gives the protein CSVEVGANYGYTF.

The rearrangement joins TRBV18 to TRBJ1-1; tentative D call: TRBD1 (5 bases). There are 15 residues in the CDR3. Trimming stripped 2 bases from V and 3 bases from J, with 13 bases between. CDR1 and CDR2 (germline): KGHSH, LQKENI. CDR3 region: CASSPREKQDTEAFF. CDR3 sequence (DNA): TGTGCCAGCTCACCAAGAGAGAAACAGGACACTGAAGCTTTCTTT.

The chain links TRBV14 to TRBJ1-6; TRBD1 matches 9 bases. The CDR3 spans 15 residues. V shed 5 bases and J 11 bases; nucleotides not matched to a gene: 10. Germline V gives CDR1 SGHDN, CDR2 FVKESK. The CDR3 reads CASSSTGTGLAPLHF. The CDR3 DNA follows: TGTGCCAGCAGCTCTACCGGGACAGGGCTGGCACCCCTCCACTTT.

V gene TRBV10-3 combines with J gene TRBJ2-7, with 8 bases fitting TRBD2. Germline trimming cut 10 bases from V and 0 bases from J; bases unmatched to any gene: 2. The CDR3 covers 12 residues. The germline gives CDR1 ENHRY, CDR2 SYGVKD. CDR3 in amino acids: CATRGDSYEQYF. For the CDR3, the DNA is TGTGCCACGCGGGGGGACTCCTACGAGCAGTACTTC.

As to this clone: Other DNA sequences in this specimen translate into the identical CDR3. This chain connects TRBV2 to TRBJ2-2, with 9 bases that match TRBD1. This CDR3 contains 15 residues. Trimming at V came to 5 bases and at J to 0 bases, leaving 1 base not matched to a gene. Germline V lookup: CDR1 SNHLY, CDR2 FYNNEI. The CDR3 spells CASSRQGANTGELFF. In nucleotides, the CDR3 is TGTGCCAGCAGTCGACAGGGGGCGAACACCGGGGAGCTGTTTTTT.

Only a few counts were recorded for this clone. The rearrangement links TRBV27 to TRBJ1-2; perhaps TRBD1 as D (5 bases). Germline CDR1 and CDR2: MNHEY and SMNVEV (reference sequence). This CDR3 has 13 residues. V was cut by 3 bases and J by 6 bases, with 11 bases left in between. The CDR3 bases are TGTGCCAGCAGTTTCGGCCAGGGCCATGGCTACACCTTC. It is translated as CASSFGQGHGYTF.

The rearrangement joins TRBV7-9 to TRBJ1-1; D call uncertain. The CDR3 spans 13 residues. Germline V gene sequence: CDR1 SEHNR, CDR2 FQNEAQ (reference sequence). Trimming removed 5 bases from V and 3 bases from J, with 10 bases in between. The CDR3, as DNA: TGTGCCAGCAGCGGTTACACCGACACTGAAGCTTTCTTT. It is translated as CASSGYTDTEAFF.